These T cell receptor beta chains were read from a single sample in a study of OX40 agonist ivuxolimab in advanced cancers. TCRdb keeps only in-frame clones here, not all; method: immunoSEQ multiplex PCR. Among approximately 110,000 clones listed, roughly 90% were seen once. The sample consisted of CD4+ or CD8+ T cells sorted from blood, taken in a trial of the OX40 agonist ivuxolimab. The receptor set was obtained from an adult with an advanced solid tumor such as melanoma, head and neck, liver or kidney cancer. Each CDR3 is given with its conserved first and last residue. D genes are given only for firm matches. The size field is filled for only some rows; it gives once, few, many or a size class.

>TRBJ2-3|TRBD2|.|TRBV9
CASSVAGSGSTDTQYF
TGTGCCAGCAGCGTAGCAGGTAGCGGGAGCACAGATACGCAGTATTTT
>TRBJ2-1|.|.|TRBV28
CASSTANNEQFF
TGTGCCAGCAGCACAGCCAACAATGAGCAGTTCTTC
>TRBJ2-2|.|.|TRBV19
CASSIRSGGELFF
TGTGCCAGTAGTATAAGGAGCGGCGGGGAGCTGTTTTTT
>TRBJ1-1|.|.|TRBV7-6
CASSLSPPPNTEAFF
TGTGCCAGCAGCTTATCGCCACCTCCGAACACTGAAGCTTTCTTT
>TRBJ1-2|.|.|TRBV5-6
CASSLWHSDYGYTF
TGTGCCAGCAGCTTGTGGCATTCCGACTATGGCTACACCTTC
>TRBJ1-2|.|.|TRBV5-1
CASSTGGRDLPNYGYTF
TGCGCCAGCAGCACGGGAGGGCGCGACCTTCCTAACTATGGCTACACCTTC
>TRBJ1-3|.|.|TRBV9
CASRLEGGNTIYF
TGTGCCAGCCGGTTGGAGGGCGGAAACACCATATATTTT
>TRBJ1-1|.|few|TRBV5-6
CASSLADDRWKAFF
TGTGCCAGCAGCTTGGCCGATGACAGATGGAAAGCTTTCTTT
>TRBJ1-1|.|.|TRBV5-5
CASSYERNTEAFF
TGTGCCAGCAGCTATGAGAGGAACACTGAAGCTTTCTTT
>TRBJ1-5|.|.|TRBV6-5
CASSYSDRGGQPQHF
TGTGCCAGCAGTTATTCAGACAGAGGGGGTCAGCCCCAGCATTTT
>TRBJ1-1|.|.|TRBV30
CAWSGADEAFF
TGTGCCTGGAGTGGAGCGGACGAAGCTTTCTTT
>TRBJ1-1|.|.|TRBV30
CAWSVKGGTEAFF
TGTGCCTGGAGTGTAAAGGGGGGGACTGAAGCTTTCTTT
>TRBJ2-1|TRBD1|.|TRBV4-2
CASSRLTGGTYNEQFF
TGTGCCAGCAGCCGACTGACAGGGGGGACCTACAATGAGCAGTTCTTC
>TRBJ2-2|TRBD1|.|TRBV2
CASIPGQYNTGELFF
TGTGCCAGCATCCCGGGACAGTATAACACCGGGGAGCTGTTTTTT
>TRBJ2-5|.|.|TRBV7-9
CASSTGSGETQYF
TGTGCCAGCAGCACCGGTTCCGGGGAGACCCAGTACTTC
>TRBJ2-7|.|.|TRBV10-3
CAISERIGHGRSYEQYF
TGTGCCATCAGTGAGAGGATAGGGCACGGGCGTTCCTACGAGCAGTACTTC
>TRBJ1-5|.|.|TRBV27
CASGPGARHHQPQHF
TGTGCCAGCGGCCCGGGGGCGCGTCATCACCAGCCCCAGCATTTT
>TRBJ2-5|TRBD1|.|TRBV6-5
CASSRWTGGGETQYF
TGTGCCAGCAGTCGATGGACAGGTGGAGGAGAGACCCAGTACTTC
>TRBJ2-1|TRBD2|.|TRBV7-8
CASSPGSSGEANEQFF
TGTGCCAGCAGCCCCGGATCCAGCGGGGAGGCTAATGAGCAGTTCTTC
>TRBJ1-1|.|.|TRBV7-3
CASSLTRTDPQTFF
TGTGCCAGCAGCTTAACGCGGACAGACCCGCAGACTTTCTTT
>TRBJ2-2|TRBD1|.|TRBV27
CASSKDRSGELFF
TGTGCCAGCAGTAAGGACAGGTCCGGGGAGCTGTTTTTT
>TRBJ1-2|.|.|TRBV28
CASGLGGNYGYTF
TGTGCCAGCGGTTTAGGTGGGAACTATGGCTACACCTTC
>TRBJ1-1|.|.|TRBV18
CASSPNVRGRYTEAFF
TGTGCCAGCTCACCAAACGTCAGGGGACGGTACACTGAAGCTTTCTTT
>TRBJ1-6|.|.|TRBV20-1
CSARDQLDLHF
TGCAGTGCTAGAGATCAACTCGACCTCCACTTT
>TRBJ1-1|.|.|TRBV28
CASSTTRGPTEAFF
TGTGCCAGCAGCACCACTCGGGGGCCCACTGAAGCTTTCTTT
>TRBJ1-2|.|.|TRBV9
CASSVGRPFGYTF
TGTGCCAGCAGCGTAGGAAGACCGTTTGGCTACACCTTC
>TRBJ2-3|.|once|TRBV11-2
CASSFGQLLYRTDTQYF
TGTGCCAGCAGCTTTGGACAGCTACTCTACCGCACAGATACGCAGTATTTT
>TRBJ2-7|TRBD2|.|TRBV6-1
CAITLTSGSPYEQYF
TGTGCCATTACTTTGACTAGCGGAAGTCCCTACGAGCAGTACTTC
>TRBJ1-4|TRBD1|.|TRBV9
CASSAPDRGTNEKLFF
TGTGCCAGCAGCGCCCCGGACAGGGGAACTAATGAAAAACTGTTTTTT
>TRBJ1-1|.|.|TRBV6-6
CASSYRVGVNTEAFF
TGTGCCAGCAGTTACCGCGTGGGGGTGAACACTGAAGCTTTCTTT
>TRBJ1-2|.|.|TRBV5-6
CASSFKSSPYGCTF
TGTGCCAGCAGCTTTAAGTCGAGCCCTTATGGCTGCACCTTC
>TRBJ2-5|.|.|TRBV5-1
CASSSGEPRVTQYF
TGCGCCAGCAGCTCGGGGGAGCCTCGGGTGACCCAGTACTTC
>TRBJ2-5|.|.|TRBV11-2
CASSSTRAVETQYF
TGTGCCAGCAGCTCGACGCGGGCGGTAGAGACCCAGTACTTC
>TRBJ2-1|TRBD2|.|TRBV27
CASSGGLALNEQFF
TGTGCCAGCAGCGGAGGACTAGCTCTGAATGAGCAGTTCTTC
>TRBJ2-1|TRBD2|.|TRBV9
CASSASGRDYNEQFF
TGTGCCAGCAGCGCTAGCGGGAGGGACTACAATGAGCAGTTCTTC
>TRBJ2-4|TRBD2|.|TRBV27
CASSLLAGDNIQYF
TGTGCCAGCAGTCTACTAGCGGGAGACAACATTCAGTACTTC
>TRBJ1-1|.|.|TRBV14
CASSPGIDTEAFF
TGTGCCAGCAGCCCAGGGATAGACACTGAAGCTTTCTTT
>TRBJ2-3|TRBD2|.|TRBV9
CASSVGAGGPDTQYF
TGTGCCAGCAGCGTAGGGGCGGGAGGGCCAGATACGCAGTATTTT
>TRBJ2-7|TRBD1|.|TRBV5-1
CASSPGQGLYEQYF
TGCGCCAGCAGCCCAGGACAGGGTTTGTACGAGCAGTACTTC
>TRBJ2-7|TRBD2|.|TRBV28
CASSLAVLYEQYF
TGTGCCAGCAGCCTAGCGGTCCTCTACGAGCAGTACTTC
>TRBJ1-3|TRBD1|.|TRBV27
CASSLNRGGNTIYF
TGTGCCAGCAGTTTAAACAGGGGAGGAAACACCATATATTTT
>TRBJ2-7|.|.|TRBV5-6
CASSWTATYEQYF
TGTGCCAGCAGCTGGACGGCCACCTACGAGCAGTACTTC
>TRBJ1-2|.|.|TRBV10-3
CAISESGRESYGYTF
TGTGCCATCAGTGAGTCGGGGCGGGAGAGCTATGGCTACACCTTC
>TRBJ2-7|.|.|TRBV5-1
CASSRTAGAMTYEQYF
TGCGCCAGCAGCCGGACGGCAGGGGCGATGACCTACGAGCAGTACTTC
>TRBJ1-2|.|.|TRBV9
CASSASVSHGYTF
TGTGCCAGCAGCGCCTCCGTGTCCCATGGCTACACCTTC
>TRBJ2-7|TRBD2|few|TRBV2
CASSEGLAGYEQYF
TGTGCCAGCAGTGAAGGACTAGCCGGGTACGAGCAGTACTTC
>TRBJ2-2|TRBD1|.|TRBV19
CASSERTGNTGELFF
TGTGCCAGTAGTGAACGGACAGGGAACACCGGGGAGCTGTTTTTT
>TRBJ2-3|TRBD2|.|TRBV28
CASSSGTSGKRNTQYF
TGTGCCAGCAGCTCCGGGACTAGCGGGAAGCGGAATACGCAGTATTTT